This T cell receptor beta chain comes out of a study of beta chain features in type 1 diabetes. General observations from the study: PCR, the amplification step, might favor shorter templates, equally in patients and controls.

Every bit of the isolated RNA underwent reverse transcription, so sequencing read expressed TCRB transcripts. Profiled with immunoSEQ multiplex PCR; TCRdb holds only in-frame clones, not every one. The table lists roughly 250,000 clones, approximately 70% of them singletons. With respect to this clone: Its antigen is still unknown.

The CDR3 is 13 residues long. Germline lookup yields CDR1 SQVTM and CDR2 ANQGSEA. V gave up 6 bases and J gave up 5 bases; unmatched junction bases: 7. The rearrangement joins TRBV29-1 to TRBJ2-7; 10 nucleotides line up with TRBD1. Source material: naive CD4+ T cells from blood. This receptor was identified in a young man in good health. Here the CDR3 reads CSVGGQGIHEQYF. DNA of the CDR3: TGCAGCGTGGGGGGACAGGGGATCCACGAGCAGTACTTC.